The 21 T cell receptor beta chains below all came from one sample that was sequenced in a study of Ad26.COV2.S vaccination and SARS-CoV-2 variants. Treatment defined: over 15 received Ad26.COV2.S at low or high dose, single or two shots; about five received placebo; per-sample allocation not given. Specimens were obtained on day 63 following the first vaccine or placebo injection. TCRdb keeps only in-frame clones here, not all; method: immunoSEQ multiplex PCR. The sample includes under 500,000 clones, roughly 90% seen only once; the top ten take 1.5% to 2%. Here the sequenced sample was peripheral blood, taken in a trial of Ad26.COV2.S vaccine versus placebo. These receptors all stem from a person between 18 and 59 years old who received the Ad26.COV2.S COVID-19 vaccine or a placebo.

The chain carries TRBV5-6 and TRBJ1-5; D is ambiguous. CDR3 length: 16 residues. The V and J ends lost 1 base and 1 base respectively, with 12 bases between them. Germline V CDR1 and CDR2: SGHDT, YYEEEE. The CDR3 spells CASSLSGMRSNQPQHF. Here the CDR3 DNA reads TGTGCCAGCAGCTTGTCGGGGATGAGGAGCAATCAGCCCCAGCATTTT.

V is TRBV18 and J is TRBJ1-5; the match to TRBD1 covers 12 bases. V was pared by 3 bases and J by 7 bases, with 10 bases of the junction left unmatched. The length of the CDR3 is 17 residues. Germline CDR1 reads KGHSH; CDR2 reads LQKENI. CDR3 sequence reads: CASSPSGQGAVGQPQHF. The CDR3 bases are TGTGCCAGCTCACCCTCGGGACAGGGGGCGGTAGGACAGCCCCAGCATTTT. The full variable domain, in which reference TRBV18 and TRBJ1-5 provide the parts outside the CDR3, is NAGVMQNPRHLVRRRGQEARLRCSPMKGHSHVYWYRQLPEEGLKFMVYLQKENIIDESGMPKERFSAEFPKEGPSILRIQQVVRGDSAAYFCASSPSGQGAVGQPQHFGDGTRLSIL.

The chain recombines TRBV30 with TRBJ1-3; no clear D. V lost 4 bases and J lost 0, with 10 bases in between. Germline V gene data show CDR1 as GTSNPN and CDR2 as SVGIG (reference sequence). The CDR3 spans 14 residues. Here the CDR3 reads CAWNPGSSGNTIYF. The CDR3 bases are TGTGCCTGGAACCCGGGGAGCTCTGGAAACACCATATATTTT. Complete variable domain (other parts from reference TRBV30 and TRBJ1-3): SQTIHQWPATLVQPVGSPLSLECTVEGTSNPNLYWYRQAAGRGLQLLFYSVGIGQISSEVPQNLSASRPQDRQFILSSKKLLLSDSGFYLCAWNPGSSGNTIYFGEGSWLTVV.

This CDR3 reads CASSLDPGQAINYEQYF. In DNA, the CDR3 is TGTGCCAGCAGCTTGGATCCGGGACAGGCCATTAACTACGAGCAGTACTTC. This chain uses TRBV5-4 with TRBJ2-7, with 8 bases aligning to TRBD1. Per germline, CDR1 SGHNT and CDR2 YYREEE (reference sequence). The CDR3 contains 17 residues. After removal of 0 bases from V and 3 bases from J, the junction contained 11 bases not matched to a gene.

The chain combines TRBV18 with TRBJ1-2, with 9 bases that match TRBD1. The V gene end was trimmed by 3 bases and the J gene end by 8 bases; junction bases not matched to a gene: 7. The CDR3 length is 14 residues. The germline CDR1 and CDR2 sequences are KGHSH and LQKENI. CDR3: CASSPEGQGMGYTF. CDR3 nucleotides: TGTGCCAGCTCACCCGAGGGACAGGGAATGGGCTACACCTTC. Full variable domain (remainder filled in from reference TRBV18 and TRBJ1-2): NAGVMQNPRHLVRRRGQEARLRCSPMKGHSHVYWYRQLPEEGLKFMVYLQKENIIDESGMPKERFSAEFPKEGPSILRIQQVVRGDSAAYFCASSPEGQGMGYTFGSGTRLTVV.

This chain uses TRBV6-6 with TRBJ2-7; D is unresolved. The CDR3 consists of 15 residues. Germline CDR1 reads MNHNY; CDR2 reads SVGAGI (reference sequence). The ends were cut back, 6 bases at V and 1 base at J, with 16 bases in the middle. As DNA, the CDR3 is TGTGCCAGCAGCTCACGGCAGAGCCTATCCTACGAGCAGTACTTC. The encoded protein is CASSSRQSLSYEQYF.

The genes are TRBV19 and TRBJ2-1; the D is unclear. The CDR3 consists of 15 residues. V lost 9 bases, J lost 0 bases, and 15 bases lay in between. Germline CDR1 reads LNHDA; CDR2 reads SQIVND (reference sequence). CDR3 nucleotides: TGTGCCAGCAACGCTGTGGTGGGCTCCTACAATGAGCAGTTCTTC. Its protein is CASNAVVGSYNEQFF.

The CDR3 sequence is CASSRTSGPYEQYF. The CDR3 DNA sequence: TGTGCCAGTTCCCGGACTAGCGGACCCTACGAGCAGTACTTC. This chain joins TRBV19 and TRBJ2-7; 10 bases fit TRBD2. The CDR3 covers 14 residues. The germline V gene has CDR1 LNHDA and CDR2 SQIVND (reference sequence). V gave up 8 bases and J gave up 2 bases; unmatched junction bases: 6.

The chain recombines TRBV20-1 with TRBJ1-5; D unresolved. Germline CDR1 reads DFQATT; CDR2 reads SNEGSKA (reference sequence). Trimming took 5 bases from V and 1 from J, leaving 15 bases between them. CDR3 length: 15 residues. The CDR3 protein is CSAGEKKGSNQPQHF. The CDR3 DNA follows: TGCAGTGCTGGTGAGAAGAAGGGAAGCAATCAGCCCCAGCATTTT.

This clone was observed a handful of times. V is TRBV19 and J is TRBJ1-1, with D uncertain. Deletions cut 3 bases from V and 6 bases from J, with 14 bases between. Looked up from germline, CDR1 is LNHDA and CDR2 is SQIVND (reference sequence). CDR3 length: 14 residues. In nucleotides, the CDR3 is TGTGCCAGTAGTATTTTCTCTAAGGGCCCTGAAGCTTTCTTT. This sequence encodes CASSIFSKGPEAFF.

V gene TRBV5-4 combines with J gene TRBJ2-2; D unresolved. Per germline, CDR1 SGHNT and CDR2 YYREEE (reference sequence). The CDR3 has 13 residues. The V gene lost 7 bases and the J gene lost 3 bases, with 10 bases spanning the gap. CDR3 sequence (DNA): TGTGCCAGCCAGATTCGGGACACCGGGGAGCTGTTTTTT. Amino acid sequence: CASQIRDTGELFF.

The chain combines TRBV5-4 with TRBJ2-2; D is perhaps TRBD2 (6 bases). From germline, CDR1 is SGHNT and CDR2 YYREEE (reference sequence). The CDR3 is 17 amino acids. Trimming shortened V by 0 bases and J by 6 bases, and 18 bases separated the two germline ends. Here the CDR3 reads CASSLDRGGGVAGELFF. DNA of the CDR3: TGTGCCAGCAGCTTGGATAGGGGCGGCGGGGTTGCCGGGGAGCTGTTTTTT. The full variable domain, rest sourced from reference TRBV5-4 and TRBJ2-2, is ETGVTQSPTHLIKTRGQQVTLRCSSQSGHNTVSWYQQALGQGPQFIFQYYREEENGRGNFPPRFSGLQFPNYSSELNVNALELDDSALYLCASSLDRGGGVAGELFFGEGSRLTVL.

The chain couples TRBV6-5 to TRBJ2-2, with 9 bases that match TRBD1. The V gene's germline CDR1 is MNHEY and CDR2 SVGAGI. The CDR3 covers 15 residues. J was trimmed by 2 bases and V by 5 bases; bases with no gene match: 3. This CDR3 reads CASSKQGANTGELFF. The CDR3 DNA is TGTGCCAGCAGTAAACAGGGGGCAAACACCGGGGAGCTGTTTTTT.

The V call is TRBV4-1, the J call TRBJ1-4; TRBD1 might be the D (5 bases). V shed 5 bases and J shed 2 bases, with 15 bases lying between them. This CDR3 has 16 residues. Germline V gives CDR1 MGHRA, CDR2 YSYEKL. CDR3 sequence: CASSAYQGGTNEKLFF. CDR3 sequence (DNA): TGCGCCAGCAGCGCTTACCAGGGAGGCACTAATGAAAAACTGTTTTTT.

This sequence joins TRBV19 and TRBJ1-3; D is ambiguous. Looked up from germline, CDR1 is LNHDA and CDR2 is SQIVND (reference sequence). V lost 1 base and J 2 bases, leaving 3 bases between the germline ends. There are 13 residues in the CDR3. CDR3 coding DNA: TGTGCCAGTAGTATAGGGCCTGGAAACACCATATATTTT. Translated, it gives CASSIGPGNTIYF.

This rearrangement joins TRBV5-1 to TRBJ1-2; D uncertain. Between the trimmed V and J ends, which lost 0 bases and 5 bases, there was a span of 11 bases. Germline V gives CDR1 SGHRS, CDR2 YFSETQ. This CDR3 region has 14 residues. The CDR3 nucleotides read TGCGCCAGCAGCTTGGCCGTTCTATCATATGGCTACACCTTC. Translating gives CASSLAVLSYGYTF.

This chain connects TRBV9 to TRBJ1-2; no clear D gene. CDR3 length equals 13 residues. Looked up from germline, CDR1 is SGDLS and CDR2 is YYNGEE. Trimming cost V 0 bases and J 4 bases, with 7 bases left between them. CDR3 protein: CASSVASGYGYTF. Here the CDR3 DNA reads TGTGCCAGCAGCGTAGCATCGGGCTATGGCTACACCTTC.

The chain carries TRBV7-2 and TRBJ1-5; D might be TRBD1 (6 bases). CDR3 length: 16 amino acids. The germline gives CDR1 SGHTA, CDR2 FQGNSA. The ends were cut back, 1 base at V and 6 bases at J, with 16 bases in the middle. CDR3 DNA sequence: TGTGCCAGCAGCTTAGATCCGACAGGATCCAGTCAGCCCCAGCATTTT. Translation gives CASSLDPTGSSQPQHF.

The chain combines TRBV18 with TRBJ2-2; D is perhaps TRBD1 (6 bases). The CDR3 is made up of 15 amino acids. The germline CDR1 and CDR2 sequences are KGHSH and LQKENI. Trimming cost V 3 bases and J 5 bases, with 13 bases left between them. CDR3 nucleotide sequence: TGTGCCAGCTCACCTAAGGGACATAGGACCGGGGAGCTGTTTTTT. Translating gives CASSPKGHRTGELFF.

The chain combines TRBV5-4 with TRBJ1-4; TRBD1 might be the D (5 bases). The germline V gene has CDR1 SGHNT and CDR2 YYREEE (reference sequence). Trimming removed 8 bases from V and 3 bases from J, with 11 bases in between. This CDR3 is 13 amino acids long. The chain's CDR3 is CASGLGANEKLFF. CDR3 in DNA: TGTGCCAGTGGGCTAGGGGCTAATGAAAAACTGTTTTTT.

V usage is TRBV6-4 and J usage is TRBJ2-5; TRBD2 is a possible D gene (6 bases). V gave up 5 bases and J gave up 6 bases, with 16 bases separating them. CDR1 is MRHNA and CDR2 is SNTAGT in the germline V gene. This CDR3 comprises 14 residues. The CDR3 region has the DNA TGTGCCAGCAGTCGCTCTAGCGATCCCAAGACCCAGTACTTC. This codes for CASSRSSDPKTQYF.